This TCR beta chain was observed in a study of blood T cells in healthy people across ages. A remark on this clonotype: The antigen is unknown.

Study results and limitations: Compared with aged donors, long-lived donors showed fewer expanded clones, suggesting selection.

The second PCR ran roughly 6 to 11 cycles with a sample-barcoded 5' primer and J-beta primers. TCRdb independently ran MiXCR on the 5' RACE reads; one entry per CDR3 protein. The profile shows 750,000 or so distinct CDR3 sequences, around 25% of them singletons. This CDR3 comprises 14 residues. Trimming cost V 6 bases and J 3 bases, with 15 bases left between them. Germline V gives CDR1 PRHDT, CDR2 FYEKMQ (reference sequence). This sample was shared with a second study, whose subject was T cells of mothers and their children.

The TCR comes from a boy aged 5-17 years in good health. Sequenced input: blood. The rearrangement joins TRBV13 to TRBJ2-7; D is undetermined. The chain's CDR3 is CASSQKLAGYEQYF. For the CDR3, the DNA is TGTGCCAGCAGTCAGAAACTGGCCGGCTACGAGCAGTACTTC.